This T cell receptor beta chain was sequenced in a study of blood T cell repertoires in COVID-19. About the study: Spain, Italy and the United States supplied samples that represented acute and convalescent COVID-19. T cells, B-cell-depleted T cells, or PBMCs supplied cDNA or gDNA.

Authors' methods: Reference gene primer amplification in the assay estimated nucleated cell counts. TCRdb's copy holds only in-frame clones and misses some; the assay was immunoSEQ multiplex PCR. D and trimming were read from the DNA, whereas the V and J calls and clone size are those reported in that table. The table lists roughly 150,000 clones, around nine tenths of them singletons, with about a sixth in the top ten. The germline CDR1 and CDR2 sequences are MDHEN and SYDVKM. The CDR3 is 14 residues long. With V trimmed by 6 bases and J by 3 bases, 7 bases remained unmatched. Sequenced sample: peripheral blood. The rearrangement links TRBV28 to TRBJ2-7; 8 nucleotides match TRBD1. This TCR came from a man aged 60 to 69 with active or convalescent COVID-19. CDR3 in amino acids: CASRGTGTYYEQYF. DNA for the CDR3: TGTGCCAGCAGGGGGACAGGAACCTACTACGAGCAGTACTTC. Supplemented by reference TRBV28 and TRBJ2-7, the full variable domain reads DVKVTQSSRYLVKRTGEKVFLECVQDMDHENMFWYRQDPGLGLRLIYFSYDVKMKEKGDIPEGYSVSREKKERFSLILESASTNQTSMYLCASRGTGTYYEQYFGPGTRLTVT.